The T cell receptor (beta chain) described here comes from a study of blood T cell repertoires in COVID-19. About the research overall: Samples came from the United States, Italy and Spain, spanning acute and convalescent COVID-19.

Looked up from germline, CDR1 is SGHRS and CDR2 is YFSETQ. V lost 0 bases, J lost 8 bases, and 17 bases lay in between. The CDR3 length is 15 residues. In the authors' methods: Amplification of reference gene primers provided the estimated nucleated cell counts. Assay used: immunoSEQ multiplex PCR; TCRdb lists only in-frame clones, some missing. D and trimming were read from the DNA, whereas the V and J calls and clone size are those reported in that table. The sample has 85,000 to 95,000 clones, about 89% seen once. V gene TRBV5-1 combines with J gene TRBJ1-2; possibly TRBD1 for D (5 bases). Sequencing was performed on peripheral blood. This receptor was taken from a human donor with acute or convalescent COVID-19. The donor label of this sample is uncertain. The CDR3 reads CASSLGPEGFRGYTF. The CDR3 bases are TGCGCCAGCAGCTTGGGACCGGAGGGGTTCCGAGGCTACACCTTC.